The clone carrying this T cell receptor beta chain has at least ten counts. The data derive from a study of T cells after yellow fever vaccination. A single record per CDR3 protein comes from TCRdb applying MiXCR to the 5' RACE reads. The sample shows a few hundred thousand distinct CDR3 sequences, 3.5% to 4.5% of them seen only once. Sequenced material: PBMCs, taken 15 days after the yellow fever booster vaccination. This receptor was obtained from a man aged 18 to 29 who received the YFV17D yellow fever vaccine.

The CDR3 spells CASSQDDGGTYNEQFF. The CDR3 DNA sequence: TGTGCCAGCAGCCAAGATGACGGGGGGACGTACAATGAGCAGTTCTTC. The gene calls are TRBV4-2 and TRBJ2-1; 7 bases map to TRBD2. Trimming at V came to 0 bases and at J to 4 bases, leaving 6 bases not matched to a gene. CDR3 length: 16 residues. Germline V gene sequence: CDR1 LGHNA, CDR2 YNFKEQ.